This T cell receptor (beta chain) is from a study of OX40 agonist ivuxolimab in advanced cancers. Study-level background: Partial responses were seen in three patients, one with hepatocellular carcinoma and two with cutaneous melanoma.

Method: immunoSEQ multiplex PCR; TCRdb's copy keeps in-frame clones and lacks some. The table records under 150,000 clones, under 95% of them present only once. This clone was seen a single time. The clonotype comes from an adult with an advanced solid tumor such as melanoma, head and neck, liver or kidney cancer. Sequences were derived from CD4+ or CD8+ T cells sorted from blood, sampled in a trial of the OX40 agonist ivuxolimab.

Here the CDR3 reads CASRSRLAGGQETQYF. The CDR3 DNA sequence: TGCGCCAGCAGAAGCAGACTAGCGGGGGGGCAAGAGACCCAGTACTTC. The rearrangement links TRBV5-1 to TRBJ2-5, with TRBD2 identical over 14 bases. The germline V gene has CDR1 SGHRS and CDR2 YFSETQ. The junction had 5 bases not matched to a gene; V was cut back by 5 bases and J by 2 bases. This CDR3 is built from 16 residues. Based on the CDR3 plus reference TRBV5-1 and TRBJ2-5, the full variable domain is KAGVTQTPRYLIKTRGQQVTLSCSPISGHRSVSWYQQTPGQGLQFLFEYFSETQRNKGNFPGRFSGRQFSNSRSEMNVSTLELGDSALYLCASRSRLAGGQETQYFGPGTRLLVL.